These 26 T cell receptor beta chains came from one sample sequenced in a study of blood T cells in healthy people across ages. With a J-beta primer mix and a sample-barcoded 5' primer, a second PCR ran about 7 to 12 cycles. A single record per CDR3 protein comes from TCRdb applying MiXCR to the 5' RACE reads. The table records about 1.4 million distinct CDR3 sequences, approximately 59% of them present only once. Sequencing was performed on blood. These receptors came from a young man in good health.

This clonotype has more than one count but fewer than ten. The rearrangement uses TRBV20-1 and TRBJ2-1; 7 positions agree with TRBD2. Germline values: CDR1 DFQATT, CDR2 SNEGSKA (reference sequence). Trimming took 7 bases from V and 2 from J; bases not matched to a gene: 2. The CDR3 runs 12 residues. CDR3 sequence reads: CSGLAAYNEQFF. In DNA form, the CDR3 reads TGCAGTGGTCTAGCGGCCTACAATGAGCAGTTCTTC.

The chain is built from TRBV7-2 and TRBJ2-1; weak D call: TRBD2 (6 bases). With 5 bases removed from V and 6 bases from J, the gap between germline ends came to 17 bases. The length of the CDR3 is 15 residues. Germline loops: CDR1 SGHTA, CDR2 FQGNSA. CDR3 DNA sequence: TGTGCCAGCAGCCTCCCCCGAAGAGCGGGCAATGAGCAGTTCTTC. Its protein product is CASSLPRRAGNEQFF.

This clonotype was recorded only once. The chain couples TRBV12-5 to TRBJ2-4; D possibly corresponds to TRBD2 (5 bases). This CDR3 is built from 13 residues. In germline, CDR1 is LGHNT, CDR2 FRNRAP. Trimming took 6 bases from V and 13 from J, leaving 19 bases between them. This CDR3 is CASGPSTAVKQYF. The CDR3 nucleotides read TGTGCTAGTGGGCCTAGCACCGCCGTCAAGCAGTACTTC.

CDR3 residues: CASSQDRGPEEKLFF. In nucleotides, the CDR3 is TGTGCCAGCAGCCAGGACAGGGGGCCTGAAGAAAAACTGTTTTTT. The chain combines TRBV3-1 with TRBJ1-4, with 11 bases fitting TRBD1. CDR1 is LGHDT, CDR2 YNNKEL, per germline (reference sequence). The CDR3 totals 15 residues. J was trimmed by 8 bases and V by 3 bases; bases with no gene match: 5.

This clonotype was seen only a few times. The chain's CDR3 is CASSAQGIYSNQPQHF. DNA of the CDR3: TGTGCCAGCAGTGCACAGGGGATCTATAGCAATCAGCCCCAGCATTTT. V and J are TRBV2 and TRBJ1-5, with 7 positions matching TRBD1. This CDR3 spans 16 amino acids. Germline loops: CDR1 SNHLY, CDR2 FYNNEI. Germline trimming cut 4 bases from V and 0 bases from J; bases unmatched to any gene: 6.

This clonotype was detected a few times. The chain couples TRBV20-1 to TRBJ2-1; 8 bases map to TRBD1. CDR1 is DFQATT and CDR2 is SNEGSKA in the germline V gene (reference sequence). The CDR3 length is 12 residues. V lost 6 bases and J lost 6; bases outside the gene matches: 4. This chain's CDR3 is CSAHGQGNEQFF. CDR3 sequence (DNA): TGCAGTGCCCACGGACAGGGCAATGAGCAGTTCTTC.

The CDR3 protein is CASSLDLNYEQYF. The CDR3 coding sequence is TGCGCCAGCAGCTTGGACCTGAACTACGAGCAGTACTTC. This sequence joins TRBV5-1 and TRBJ2-7; D ambiguous. CDR3 length: 13 amino acids. CDR1 is SGHRS, CDR2 YFSETQ, per germline. V gave up 0 bases and J gave up 3 bases, with 7 bases separating them. Using reference TRBV5-1 and TRBJ2-7 for the parts outside the CDR3, the full variable domain is KAGVTQTPRYLIKTRGQQVTLSCSPISGHRSVSWYQQTPGQGLQFLFEYFSETQRNKGNFPGRFSGRQFSNSRSEMNVSTLELGDSALYLCASSLDLNYEQYFGPGTRLTVT.

The chain employs TRBV13 and TRBJ2-5; TRBD2 aligns across 7 bases. This CDR3 has 15 residues. V dropped 8 bases and J dropped 11; count of bases not matched to a gene: 20. Germline V CDR1 and CDR2: PRHDT, FYEKMQ (reference sequence). In DNA, the CDR3 is TGTGCCAGCTCCGGGGCTTCGGGGGGAAACAATGAGCAGTACTTC. This codes for CASSGASGGNNEQYF.

The chain combines TRBV4-1 with TRBJ2-4, with unresolved D. The J call may not be correct, given that the DNA end is closer to TRBJ2-7. The CDR3 covers 15 residues. CDR1 and CDR2 from the germline V gene are MGHRA and YSYEKL. CDR3 nucleotides: TGCGCCAGCAGCCCCCCTGGGTACTCCGCAGGCGAGCAGTACTTC. Amino acid sequence: CASSPPGYSAGEQYF.

The gene calls are TRBV24-1 and TRBJ2-5; tentative D call: TRBD2 (5 bases). The V end lost 4 bases, the J end lost 1 base, and 12 bases lay between the germline ends. This CDR3 region has 15 residues. Germline V CDR1 and CDR2: KGHDR, SFDVKD. The CDR3, as DNA: TGTGCCACCAGTGACCCTCGGACTGCCCAAGAGACCCAGTACTTC. Amino acids: CATSDPRTAQETQYF.

The chain employs TRBV20-1 and TRBJ2-5; no clear D. The V gene's germline CDR1 is DFQATT and CDR2 SNEGSKA (reference sequence). V shed 3 bases and J shed 4 bases, with 18 bases lying between them. This CDR3 is built from 15 residues. In nucleotides, the CDR3 is TGCAGTGCTAGTAGTTCTCAGGATAATCGAGAGACCCAGTACTTC. This codes for CSASSSQDNRETQYF.

V is TRBV7-6 and J is TRBJ2-4; D not resolved. The better agreement between TRBJ2-7 and the DNA end casts doubt on the J call. The CDR3 contains 17 residues. CDR1 is SGHVS and CDR2 is FNYEAQ in the germline V gene. The CDR3 region is CASSLLGIAPSSYEQYF. The CDR3, as DNA: TGTGCCAGCAGCTTATTGGGTATCGCACCTAGCTCCTACGAGCAGTACTTC.

This chain links TRBV4-2 with TRBJ2-7, with 8 bases aligning to TRBD2. The J call may be mistaken, given a closer DNA end match to TRBJ2-5. CDR1 is LGHNA and CDR2 is YNFKEQ in the germline V gene. The length of the CDR3 is 19 residues. CDR3 protein: CASSHPEGVQRGGLETQYF. The CDR3 DNA is TGTGCCAGCAGCCATCCGGAAGGGGTCCAACGGGGGGGCCTAGAGACCCAGTACTTC.

Here the CDR3 DNA reads TGCGCCAGCAGCTTGACTGACAGTCCGGATGGCTACACCTTC. Translated, it gives CASSLTDSPDGYTF. J is TRBJ1-2 and V is TRBV5-1; tentatively, D is TRBD1 (5 bases). Trimming cost V 1 base and J 6 bases, with 13 bases left between them. From germline, CDR1 is SGHRS and CDR2 YFSETQ. There are 14 residues in the CDR3.

This clonotype was seen more than once but under ten times. V gene TRBV28 combines with J gene TRBJ1-2; 8 nucleotides match TRBD1. This CDR3 is built from 12 residues. Per germline, CDR1 MDHEN and CDR2 SYDVKM. With 4 bases clipped from V and 9 bases from J, the junction kept 4 bases outside the gene matches. The DNA of the CDR3 is TGTGCCAGCAGTTCCCGACAGGGGCGCTACACCTTC. As protein: CASSSRQGRYTF.

The rearrangement uses TRBV7-2 and TRBJ1-2, with a possible D match to TRBD1 (5 bases). V was cut by 2 bases and J by 7 bases, with 20 bases left in between. Germline-derived CDR1 and CDR2 are SGHTA and FQGNSA. This CDR3 spans 16 amino acids. The CDR3, as DNA: TGTGCCAGCAGCTTAAGCCCTGTAGGGGCAGGCGGTGGCTACACCTTC. Its protein is CASSLSPVGAGGGYTF.

This clonotype was detected a few times. The V and J genes are TRBV4-1 and TRBJ2-1; D possibly matches TRBD1 or TRBD2 (5 bases each). Germline lookup yields CDR1 MGHRA and CDR2 YSYEKL. Trimming shortened V by 0 bases and J by 12 bases, and 15 bases separated the two germline ends. The CDR3 is 14 amino acids. CDR3 bases: TGCGCCAGCAGCCAAGATCGGGACCCCTCGAGGCAGTTCTTC. It encodes CASSQDRDPSRQFF.

This clonotype has more than one count but fewer than ten. The CDR3 DNA is TGTGCCAGCAGCGACCGGCCGGGTGAGCAGTTCTTC. This encodes CASSDRPGEQFF. The V and J genes are TRBV9 and TRBJ2-1; no clear D. The V gene lost 3 bases and the J gene lost 9 bases, with 10 bases spanning the gap. The CDR3 has 12 amino acids. CDR1 and CDR2 (germline): SGDLS, YYNGEE.

The chain recombines TRBV28 with TRBJ2-5; D gene ambiguous. The CDR3 length is 13 residues. In germline, CDR1 is MDHEN, CDR2 SYDVKM. The V and J ends lost 3 bases and 8 bases respectively, with 13 bases between them. The DNA of the CDR3 is TGTGCCAGCAGTTTGGGTCCCCCTGGAACCCAGTACTTC. It translates to CASSLGPPGTQYF.

V usage is TRBV20-1 and J usage is TRBJ2-5; D remains unclear. The CDR3 loop spans 13 amino acids. With 6 bases removed from V and 0 bases from J, the gap between germline ends came to 11 bases. Germline V gene data show CDR1 as DFQATT and CDR2 as SNEGSKA (reference sequence). The CDR3 loop is CSAVVAYQETQYF. For the CDR3, the DNA is TGCAGTGCGGTGGTGGCTTACCAAGAGACCCAGTACTTC.

The V and J genes are TRBV5-1 and TRBJ2-2; D remains unclear. Germline V gives CDR1 SGHRS, CDR2 YFSETQ. This CDR3 has 15 amino acids. The V and J ends lost 0 bases and 1 base respectively, with 7 bases between them. The CDR3 DNA reads TGCGCCAGCAGCTTGGATCAGCGGAACACCGGGGAGCTGTTTTTT. It encodes CASSLDQRNTGELFF.

The CDR3 DNA follows: TGTGCCAGCAGCGTGGCAGCGTACCAAGAGACCCAGTACTTC. This codes for CASSVAAYQETQYF. V gene TRBV9 combines with J gene TRBJ2-5; D gene uncertain. The V gene lost 2 bases and the J gene lost 0 bases, with 8 bases spanning the gap. Per germline, CDR1 SGDLS and CDR2 YYNGEE. The CDR3 totals 14 residues.

The chain has TRBV25-1 and TRBJ1-4; D perhaps matches TRBD1 (5 bases). Germline CDR1 and CDR2: MGHDK and SYGVNS. Between the trimmed V and J ends, which lost 0 bases and 8 bases, there was a span of 16 bases. The CDR3 loop spans 16 amino acids. The CDR3: CASSEYKGALGEKLFF. CDR3 coding DNA: TGTGCCAGCAGTGAATATAAAGGGGCCCTCGGGGAAAAACTGTTTTTT.

This chain joins TRBV29-1 and TRBJ1-1, with D perhaps TRBD1 (6 bases). The ends were cut back, 8 bases at V and 1 base at J, with 14 bases in the middle. In germline, CDR1 is SQVTM, CDR2 ANQGSEA. CDR3 length equals 13 residues. The CDR3: CSNRRTENTEAFF. The CDR3 DNA is TGCAGCAACCGACGGACAGAGAACACTGAAGCTTTCTTT. Filled out from reference TRBV29-1 and TRBJ1-1, the complete variable domain reads SAVISQKPSRDICQRGTSLTIQCQVDSQVTMMFWYRQQPGQSLTLIATANQGSEATYESGFVIDKFPISRPNLTFSTLTVSNMSPEDSSIYLCSNRRTENTEAFFGQGTRLTVV.

The rearrangement joins TRBV12-3 or TRBV12-4 to TRBJ1-2; D uncertain. Trimming took off 7 bases at V and 7 bases at J, with 16 bases between the two ends. CDR3 length: 13 amino acids. The CDR3 DNA is TGTGCCAGCAAAAGTCGCAGACTGGGTGGCTACACCTTC. Its protein product is CASKSRRLGGYTF.

V gene TRBV9 combines with J gene TRBJ2-4, with a possible D match to TRBD2 (6 bases). The DNA end lines up better with TRBJ2-7; the J call may be wrong. The CDR3 is 14 amino acids. Looked up from germline, CDR1 is SGDLS and CDR2 is YYNGEE. The CDR3 DNA follows: TGTGCCAGCAGCGTAGTGGGAGGCGGGGACGAGCAGTACTTC. Translation gives CASSVVGGGDEQYF.